A single count supports the clone carrying this T cell receptor (beta chain). This sample is drawn from a study of cytomegalovirus exposure and HLA in healthy donors. The overall study: As an earlier analysis found, some 170 million T cells yielded approximately 110 million unique TCR beta sequences.

Both 60 Vbeta primers and 13 Jbeta primers went into the PCR. Some clones are missing from TCRdb's copy, which holds only in-frame ones; the method was immunoSEQ multiplex PCR. The table shows roughly 170,000 clones, with over 60% occurring only once. This CDR3 is 13 amino acids long. CDR1 and CDR2 from the germline V gene are SQVTM and ANQGSEA. V was shortened by 4 bases and J by 1 base, with 8 bases between the two germline ends. The sequenced material came from PBMCs. The chain combines TRBV29-1 with TRBJ2-1; D not resolved. This receptor was identified in a girl aged 5-17 years in good health and CMV-seronegative. CDR3 sequence reads: CSVVQTSYNEQFF. The CDR3 DNA follows: TGCAGCGTTGTCCAGACTTCCTACAATGAGCAGTTCTTC.